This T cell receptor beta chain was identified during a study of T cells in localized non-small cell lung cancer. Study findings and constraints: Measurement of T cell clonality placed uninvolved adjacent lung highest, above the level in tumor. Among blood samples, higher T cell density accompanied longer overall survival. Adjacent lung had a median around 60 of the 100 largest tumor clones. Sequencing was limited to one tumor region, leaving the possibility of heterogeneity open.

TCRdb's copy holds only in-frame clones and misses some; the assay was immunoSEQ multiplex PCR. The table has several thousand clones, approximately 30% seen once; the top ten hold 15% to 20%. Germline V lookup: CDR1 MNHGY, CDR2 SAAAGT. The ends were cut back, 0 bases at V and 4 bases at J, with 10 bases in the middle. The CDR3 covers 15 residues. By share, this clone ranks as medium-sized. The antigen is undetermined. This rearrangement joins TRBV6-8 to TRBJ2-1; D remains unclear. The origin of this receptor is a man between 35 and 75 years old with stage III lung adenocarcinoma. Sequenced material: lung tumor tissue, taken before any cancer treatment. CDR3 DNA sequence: TGTGCCAGCAGTTACTCGTTAGGCCCTTACAATGAGCAGTTCTTC. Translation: CASSYSLGPYNEQFF.